In its sample, the clone carrying this T cell receptor (beta chain) was seen once. The antigen remains undetermined. The data belong to a study of cytomegalovirus exposure and HLA in healthy donors. About the study: The roughly 660 first-cohort repertoires shared a platform with the 100 to 150 validation repertoires, as reported in a later analysis.

Study-wide findings and caveats: Listed as cytomegalovirus-associated were 164 TCR beta chains. TCR sequences were mostly rare, though some public TCRs occurred in many donors.

Sequencing was performed with immunoSEQ multiplex PCR; in TCRdb, only in-frame clones are kept and a portion is missing. The sample consists of around 60,000 clones, about 94% of them appearing once. This TCR was sampled from a man aged 18 to 29 in good health and CMV-seropositive. The sequenced sample consisted of PBMCs.

Written as DNA, the CDR3 is TGTGCCAGCAGTTTGCAGGTGAACACTGAAGCTTTCTTT. Translating it yields CASSLQVNTEAFF. This chain links TRBV28 with TRBJ1-1; no clear D gene. Germline values: CDR1 MDHEN, CDR2 SYDVKM. This CDR3 comprises 13 residues. V was pared by 3 bases and J by 0 bases, with 5 bases between.